Listed below are T cell receptor beta chains from one sample, sequenced in a study of T cells in Graves' hyperthyroidism and ophthalmopathy. Using its own MiXCR run on the multiplex PCR reads, TCRdb lists one record per CDR3 protein. The sample contains some 530,000 distinct CDR3 sequences, approximately 23% of which appear only once. The sequenced material came from blood. These TCRs come from a woman between 70 and 85 years old with Graves' ophthalmopathy. Both conserved end residues are part of each CDR3. The D gene is left open where the match is weak. Size is omitted from some rows. Given values are once, few, many or a class for expanded clones.

j_gene | abundance | v_gene | d_gene | len | CDR3nt | CDR3aa
TRBJ2-6 | . | TRBV3-1 | TRBD1 | 18 | TGTGCCAGCAGCCTGGCGGGGACAGGGCGCTCTGGGGCCAACGTCCTGACTTTC | CASSLAGTGRSGANVLTF
TRBJ2-7 | . | TRBV11-2 | . | 14 | TGTGCCAGCAGCTCGACGGGCGGGGATTACGAGCAGTACTTC | CASSSTGGDYEQYF
TRBJ1-6 | . | TRBV4-1 | . | 15 | TGCGCCAGCAGCCAAGACCCTCAGAATAATTCACCCCTCCACTTT | CASSQDPQNNSPLHF
TRBJ2-1 | . | TRBV28 | . | 15 | TGTGCCAGCAGTATTGGGGTCATCAGCGACAATGAGCAGTTCTTC | CASSIGVISDNEQFF
TRBJ1-2 | many | TRBV6-5 | . | 11 | TGTGCCAGCAGTTACGACGGGGGCTACACCTTC | CASSYDGGYTF
TRBJ1-2 | . | TRBV30 | TRBD1 | 15 | TGTGCCTCGAGTGTATGGAAGGGGGCGTTTAAGGGCTACACCTTC | CASSVWKGAFKGYTF
TRBJ1-6 | . | TRBV5-5 | TRBD1 | 16 | TGTGCCAGCAGCTTGGATGTGGTGAGGGGGCTCTCACCCCTCCACTTT | CASSLDVVRGLSPLHF
TRBJ2-6 | many | TRBV2 | . | 14 | TGTGCCAGCAGCAACAGCGGCGGGGCCAACGTCCTGACTTTC | CASSNSGGANVLTF
TRBJ1-1 | . | TRBV28 | . | 11 | TGTGCCAGCAGTGTGGGAACTGAAGCTTTCTTT | CASSVGTEAFF
TRBJ2-2 | once | TRBV10-1 | TRBD2 | 14 | TGCGCCAGCAGGCGGGAGACAAACACCGGGGAGCTGTTTTTT | CASRRETNTGELFF
TRBJ2-7 | few | TRBV3-1 | . | 15 | TGTGCCAGCAGCCAAGATCTTGGGTCAGGAGGCGAGCAGTACTTC | CASSQDLGSGGEQYF
TRBJ2-7 | few | TRBV20-1 | TRBD2 | 13 | TGCAGTGCTATGTGGGGGGGAGTTGGCGAGCAGTACTTC | CSAMWGGVGEQYF
TRBJ2-5 | . | TRBV10-1 | . | 14 | TGCACCAGCAGTGATGGGTCGGCGAGTGAGACCCAGTACTTC | CTSSDGSASETQYF
TRBJ1-6 | many | TRBV6-1 | . | 14 | TGTGCCAGCAGTTCACAGGCCCTAGGGTCACCCCTCCACTTT | CASSSQALGSPLHF
TRBJ1-2 | . | TRBV12-3/TRBV12-4 | TRBD1 | 14 | TGTGCCAGCAGGGGGACAGCTACTAACTATGGCTACACCTTC | CASRGTATNYGYTF
TRBJ2-3 | few | TRBV24-1 | TRBD2 | 15 | TGTGCCACCAGTGATCCCGGACTAGTGGCAGATACGCAGTATTTT | CATSDPGLVADTQYF
TRBJ2-1 | few | TRBV20-1 | . | 14 | TGCAGTGCTAGAGATCAGCGGAACTACAATGAGCAGTTCTTC | CSARDQRNYNEQFF
TRBJ2-3 | few | TRBV6-1 | TRBD2 | 16 | TGTGCCAGCAGCCCCCTGGGGAGCGGGGGCACAGATACGCAGTATTTT | CASSPLGSGGTDTQYF
TRBJ1-5 | . | TRBV28 | . | 14 | TGTGCCAGCAGGTCCGGGGGGCCTAATCAGCCCCAGCATTTT | CASRSGGPNQPQHF
TRBJ2-1 | many | TRBV2 | TRBD1 | 13 | TGTGCCAGCGGAGACAGGGAGTACAATGAGCAGTTCTTC | CASGDREYNEQFF
TRBJ2-5 | . | TRBV18 | . | 14 | TGTGCCAGCTCACCACGAGCTGCTCAAGAGACCCAGTACTTC | CASSPRAAQETQYF
TRBJ1-2 | . | TRBV3-1 | . | 13 | TGTGCCAGCAGCCCCTCGTTAGTCGGAGGCTACACCTTC | CASSPSLVGGYTF
TRBJ1-4 | many | TRBV2 | . | 11 | TGTGCCAGCAGCCCTAGAGAAAAACTGTTTTTT | CASSPREKLFF
TRBJ2-5 | . | TRBV29-1 | TRBD1 | 13 | TGCAGCGCCGATACAGGGGATAAAGAGACCCAGTACTTC | CSADTGDKETQYF
TRBJ2-5 | . | TRBV14 | TRBD2 | 13 | TGTGCCAGCAGCCAAGGACTAGCAGGGACCCAGTACTTC | CASSQGLAGTQYF
TRBJ1-2 | many | TRBV7-2 | . | 12 | TGTGCCAAAGGTACAGGGCAGTCTGGCTACACCTTC | CAKGTGQSGYTF
TRBJ1-4 | . | TRBV5-1 | TRBD1 | 15 | TGCGCCAGCGGACCGGGACAGACAACTAATGAAAAACTGTTTTTT | CASGPGQTTNEKLFF
TRBJ2-3 | . | TRBV7-9 | . | 16 | TGTGCCAGCAGCTTACTATCTGGGGGCCAGACAGATACGCAGTATTTT | CASSLLSGGQTDTQYF
TRBJ1-5 | many | TRBV28 | . | 16 | TGTGCCAGCAGTTTCGGCCGGTTAGGTGGGGGTCAGCCCCAGCATTTT | CASSFGRLGGGQPQHF
TRBJ2-5 | few | TRBV9 | TRBD1 | 17 | TGTGCCAGCAGCGAAGGGGGCGATTATGAGTACCAAGAGACCCAGTACTTC | CASSEGGDYEYQETQYF
TRBJ2-1 | few | TRBV24-1 | . | 15 | TGTGCCACCAGTGATTACGGACAGTCCTACAATGAGCAGTTCTTC | CATSDYGQSYNEQFF
TRBJ1-1 | many | TRBV28 | . | 14 | TGTGCCAGCAGTTTAAGTTGGCTGAACACTGAAGCTTTCTTT | CASSLSWLNTEAFF
TRBJ1-1 | . | TRBV11-3 | TRBD1 | 15 | TGTGCCAGCAGCTTACCCGGGACAGAGAACACTGAAGCTTTCTTT | CASSLPGTENTEAFF
TRBJ2-3 | many | TRBV11-1 | TRBD2 | 16 | TGTGCCAGCAGCTTATTCGGAGCGGGGAGCACAGATACGCAGTATTTT | CASSLFGAGSTDTQYF
TRBJ1-1 | few | TRBV5-5 | TRBD1 | 15 | TGTGCCAGCAGCTTCCCTGACAGGGTTTTCACTGAAGCTTTCTTT | CASSFPDRVFTEAFF
TRBJ2-5 | . | TRBV7-9 | TRBD1 | 15 | TGTGCCAGCAGCAGGGACAGGGGGATCAAAGAGACCCAGTACTTC | CASSRDRGIKETQYF
TRBJ2-5 | . | TRBV7-6 | TRBD2 | 17 | TGTGCCAGCAGCTTAGGGGCTAGCGGGAGTCCCGGGGAGACCCAGTACTTC | CASSLGASGSPGETQYF
TRBJ1-1 | many | TRBV7-2 | TRBD1 | 13 | TGTGCCAGCAGCTTAGCCGGACAGGCGAAGGCTTTCTTT | CASSLAGQAKAFF
TRBJ2-7 | . | TRBV20-1 | . | 13 | TGCAGTGCTAAGTCAACTAGCTTCTACGAGCAGTACTTC | CSAKSTSFYEQYF
TRBJ2-2 | few | TRBV10-1 | . | 15 | TGCGCCAGCAGTCAGGGACAAGGAAACACCGGGGAGCTGTTTTTT | CASSQGQGNTGELFF
TRBJ2-1 | many | TRBV7-2 | TRBD2 | 15 | TGTGCCAGCAGCCTAGCGGGCCCCTTGTTCAATGAGCAGTTCTTC | CASSLAGPLFNEQFF
TRBJ1-4 | . | TRBV30 | . | 14 | TGTGTCTGGAGCCGGGGGTCTTTCAATGAAAAACTGTTTTTT | CVWSRGSFNEKLFF
TRBJ2-5 | many | TRBV7-3 | TRBD1 | 16 | TGTGCCAGCAGCTTAATGGACAGGGGACAACAAGAGACCCAGTACTTC | CASSLMDRGQQETQYF
TRBJ2-3 | . | TRBV7-3 | . | 15 | TGTGCCAGCAGCTTAGGAATATCCACGGTACATACGCAGTATTTT | CASSLGISTVHTQYF
TRBJ2-1 | many | TRBV7-2 | . | 15 | TGTGCCAGCAGCTTAGATGTGAGCTCCTACAATGAGCAGTTCTTC | CASSLDVSSYNEQFF
TRBJ2-3 | . | TRBV6-5 | TRBD2 | 15 | TGTGCCAGCAGTTACTCGTTTAGCGGGACAGATACGCAGTATTTT | CASSYSFSGTDTQYF
TRBJ2-1 | many | TRBV5-1 | TRBD2 | 15 | TGCGCCAGCAGCTTGTCCGGGAGGAACCCCAATGAGCAGTTCTTC | CASSLSGRNPNEQFF